These T cell receptor beta chains were read from a single sample in a study of T cells in Graves' hyperthyroidism and ophthalmopathy. From the multiplex PCR reads, TCRdb called clonotypes with MiXCR, one entry per CDR3 protein. Here the sample spans fewer than 450,000 distinct CDR3 sequences, around an eighth being singletons. Input material: blood. Receptor source: a man aged 50 to 60 with Graves' ophthalmopathy. The CDR3 runs from the conserved cysteine through the conserved F or W.

J gene: TRBJ2-3
V gene: TRBV12-3/TRBV12-4
CDR3 protein: CASTPGLAGRTDTQYF

J gene: TRBJ2-2
V gene: TRBV12-3/TRBV12-4
CDR3 protein: CASRLTGRRGTGELLF

J gene: TRBJ2-7
V gene: TRBV6-1
CDR3 protein: CASSVPGRPYEQYF

J gene: TRBJ2-1
V gene: TRBV7-2
CDR3 protein: CASSLRWLSYNEQFF

J gene: TRBJ1-2
V gene: TRBV2
CDR3 protein: CASSEKAGAYGYTF

J gene: TRBJ1-1
V gene: TRBV19
CDR3 protein: CASSPDRLGTEAFF

J gene: TRBJ1-2
V gene: TRBV5-1
CDR3 protein: CASSLAALYGYTF

J gene: TRBJ2-7
V gene: TRBV28
CDR3 protein: CASSFGDSYEQYF

J gene: TRBJ1-1
V gene: TRBV12-3/TRBV12-4
CDR3 protein: CASSLGLMGLRTEAFF

J gene: TRBJ2-3
V gene: TRBV20-1
CDR3 protein: CSARYPEVAGSDTQYF

J gene: TRBJ1-1
V gene: TRBV15
CDR3 protein: CATSRDGTEEAFF

J gene: TRBJ2-1
V gene: TRBV12-3/TRBV12-4
CDR3 protein: CASSLKNNEQFF

J gene: TRBJ1-1
V gene: TRBV28
CDR3 protein: CASSTNRGHTEAFF

J gene: TRBJ1-2
V gene: TRBV10-3
CDR3 protein: CASAGGTGEYGYTF

J gene: TRBJ2-2
V gene: TRBV29-1
CDR3 protein: CSVRQVGKGNTGELFF

J gene: TRBJ1-1
V gene: TRBV29-1
CDR3 protein: CSAGTGDGQFPEAFF